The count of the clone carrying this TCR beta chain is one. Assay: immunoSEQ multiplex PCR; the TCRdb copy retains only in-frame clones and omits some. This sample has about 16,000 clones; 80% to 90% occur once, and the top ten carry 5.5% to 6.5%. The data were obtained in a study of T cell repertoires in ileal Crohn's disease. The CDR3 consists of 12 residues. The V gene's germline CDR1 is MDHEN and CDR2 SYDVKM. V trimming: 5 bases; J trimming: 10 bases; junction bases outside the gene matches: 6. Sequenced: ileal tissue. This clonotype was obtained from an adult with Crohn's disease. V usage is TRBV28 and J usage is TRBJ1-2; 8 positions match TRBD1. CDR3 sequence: CASSVQGVYYTF. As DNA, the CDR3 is TGTGCCAGCAGTGTACAGGGGGTCTACTACACCTTC.